This T cell receptor (beta chain) is from a study of CD8 T cells in ankylosing spondylitis. With V trimmed by 1 base and J by 7 bases, 5 bases remained unmatched. The CDR3 has 14 residues. Germline values: CDR1 SQVTM, CDR2 ANQGSEA. TCRdb re-analysed the 5' RACE reads in MiXCR, keeping a single row per CDR3 protein. The sample lists hundreds of thousands of distinct CDR3 sequences, 7.5% to 9.5% occurring once. This receptor was obtained from a female donor with ankylosing spondylitis or in good health (not recorded which). V is TRBV29-1 and J is TRBJ2-1; 9 nucleotides align to TRBD1. Material for sequencing was blood, either unsorted or a sorted T cell fraction (not recorded which). CDR3 nucleotide sequence: TGCAGCGTTGAAGGATGGGACAGGGATAATGAGCAGTTCTTC. Residues: CSVEGWDRDNEQFF.